The rows below give T cell receptor beta chains drawn from one sample of a study of CD8 T cells in ankylosing spondylitis. TCRdb ran MiXCR on the 5' RACE reads and lists one entry per CDR3 protein. In the table there are 150,000 or so distinct CDR3 sequences, around 9.6% of which are singletons. Sequencing was performed on blood, either unsorted or a sorted T cell fraction (not recorded which). These TCRs come from a female donor with ankylosing spondylitis or in good health (not recorded which). Both conserved end residues are part of each CDR3. D genes are given only for firm matches. Size values are once, few and many counts, or a class for expanded clones, and some rows have none.

>TRBJ2-2|few|TRBV6-5|-
CASSYPSGENTGELFF
TGTGCCAGCAGTTACCCCAGTGGGGAGAACACCGGGGAGCTGTTTTTT
>TRBJ2-1|few|TRBV12-3/TRBV12-4|-
CASSLVAPDNEQFF
TGTGCCAGCAGTTTAGTTGCCCCGGACAATGAGCAGTTCTTC
>TRBJ2-1|-|TRBV9|-
CASSTASGSYNEQFF
TGTGCCAGCAGCACAGCGAGCGGGTCTTACAATGAGCAGTTCTTC
>TRBJ2-2|many|TRBV29-1|-
CSYRANTGELFF
TGCAGCTACAGGGCGAACACCGGGGAGCTGTTTTTT
>TRBJ2-1|-|TRBV13|TRBD1
CASTSGTGESAQFF
TGTGCCAGCACCTCCGGGACAGGGGAAAGCGCGCAGTTCTTC
>TRBJ2-4|-|TRBV29-1|-
CSDEDPRRIQYF
TGCAGCGATGAAGACCCAAGGAGGATTCAGTACTTC
>TRBJ2-2|few|TRBV7-9|-
CASSNDRQNTGELFF
TGTGCCAGCAGCAACGACAGGCAGAACACCGGGGAGCTGTTTTTT
>TRBJ1-2|few|TRBV7-9|-
CASSRSQGLGGYTF
TGTGCCAGCAGCCGTTCACAGGGTTTAGGTGGCTACACCTTC
>TRBJ1-2|-|TRBV30|TRBD1
CAFPRGASNYGYTF
TGTGCCTTCCCCAGGGGGGCGAGTAACTATGGCTACACCTTC
>TRBJ2-3|many|TRBV10-3|-
CAISESIGDTQYF
TGTGCCATCAGTGAGTCTATTGGGGATACGCAGTATTTT
>TRBJ2-2|-|TRBV6-5|TRBD2
CASSYALAGAGELFF
TGTGCCAGCAGTTACGCTTTAGCGGGAGCCGGGGAGCTGTTTTTT
>TRBJ2-5|few|TRBV27|TRBD2
CASSPSGPPTLGVEETQYF
TGTGCCAGCAGTCCTAGCGGTCCTCCGACCCTGGGTGTTGAGGAGACCCAGTACTTC
>TRBJ2-7|-|TRBV15|TRBD1
CATSEAGTGDEQYF
TGTGCCACCAGCGAGGCCGGGACAGGGGACGAGCAGTACTTC
>TRBJ2-7|-|TRBV9|TRBD2
CASSPPGGGSSGEQYF
TGTGCCAGCAGCCCCCCCGGGGGGGGCAGTTCGGGCGAGCAGTACTTC
>TRBJ2-5|few|TRBV27|-
CASSLSWLGQETQYF
TGTGCCAGCAGTTTATCGTGGCTAGGCCAAGAGACCCAGTACTTC
>TRBJ2-2|few|TRBV6-1|-
CASSNTKGKLGGELFF
TGTGCCAGCAGCAATACAAAAGGGAAGCTTGGCGGGGAGCTGTTTTTT
>TRBJ1-5|many|TRBV6-5|-
CASSYSSGGFDQPQHF
TGTGCCAGCAGTTACTCGTCCGGGGGATTTGATCAGCCCCAGCATTTT
>TRBJ2-1|-|TRBV5-6|-
CASSLDRPYNEQFF
TGTGCCAGCAGCTTGGACAGGCCATACAATGAGCAGTTCTTC
>TRBJ2-1|many|TRBV20-1|-
CSAPPRSSYNEQFF
TGCAGTGCCCCCCCGAGGAGTTCCTACAATGAGCAGTTCTTC
>TRBJ1-6|few|TRBV4-2|-
CASSQEAGSNSPLHF
TGTGCCAGCAGCCAAGAAGCCGGTAGTAATTCACCCCTCCACTTT
>TRBJ2-2|few|TRBV6-5|-
CASSYLPGRLNTGELFF
TGTGCCAGCAGTTACCTCCCGGGCAGACTGAACACCGGGGAGCTGTTTTTT
>TRBJ2-7|-|TRBV9|TRBD2
CASSPGLAGGNEQYF
TGTGCCAGCAGCCCCGGACTAGCGGGAGGGAACGAGCAGTACTTC